This T cell receptor beta chain was profiled in a study of breast tumors, draining lymph nodes, adjacent tissues (TCRdb year 2016). Turning to the overall study: In breast cancer patients, the study compared the TCR beta repertoires of tumor, adjacent nontumor tissue and axillary lymph nodes. In human breast cancer, the study set out to assess how tumor, surrounding tissue and draining lymph node repertoires relate to one another and whether T cells might be exchanged between them. Overall study outcomes, separate from this receptor: The data were judged consistent with most tumor T cells deriving from the lymph node and then expanding within tumor tissue. Tumor T-cell repertoires showed less diversity than lymph node repertoires and more diversity than nontumor tissue repertoires, and tumor T-cell repertoires showed preferential V and J gene usage. Rather than being directly demonstrated, the conclusion that tumor T cells originate in lymph nodes was presented as consistent with a hypothesis. In luminal-like breast cancer, tumor and nontumor tissue repertoires resembled each other significantly more than in basal-like breast cancer.

A remark on this clonotype: Its antigen is not yet known. The input lacks base qualities; no much larger clone sits a single base away.

TCRdb records Illumina HiSeq 2000 as the sequencer. TCR beta chain libraries were generated through multiplex PCR amplification. The amplified TCR beta chain products were analyzed by high-throughput sequencing. TCRdb cleaned the public reads at Q25 with fastp, built clones with MiXCR and kept in-frame beta chains. Each CDR3 protein appears once, grouped with its most common genes and DNA. The sample table holds tens of thousands of distinct CDR3 sequences, of which roughly 30% were seen once. More than 8% of the sample is in the top ten clones. Lymph node samples were obtained from the axillary draining lymph nodes of breast cancer patients. CDR1 and CDR2, per the germline V gene, are MNHEY and SVGAGI. There are 13 amino acids in the CDR3, from cysteine to phenylalanine inclusive. Only CDR3 DNA is held: 39 bases, read in frame from base 1. Deletion took 6 bases off V and 6 bases off J, with a span of 14 bases between the germline ends.

The clonotype was recovered from a female donor with breast cancer. Some clones in this sample may be carry-over from other donors' samples. Sequencing used axillary lymph node tissue. The rearrangement combines TRBV6-5 with TRBJ1-2; no D gene is confidently identified. The CDR3 region reads CASRVGFQDGYTF. The nucleotides read TGTGCCAGCAGGGTAGGATTTCAGGATGGCTACACCTTC.